This T cell receptor (beta chain) was recorded in a study of Ad26.COV2.S vaccination and SARS-CoV-2 variants. This table comes from immunoSEQ multiplex PCR, and its TCRdb copy is limited to in-frame clones, with some not included. The sample lists about 440,000 clones, 80% to 95% seen once, with roughly 3.9% in the top ten. Described treatment: some 20 received Ad26.COV2.S at low or high dose, single or two shots; a few received placebo; per-sample allocation not given. The study sampled participants on day 63 after the first vaccine or placebo injection. Germline loops: CDR1 SGHRS, CDR2 YFSETQ. Trimming removed 4 bases at V and 6 bases at J, with 18 bases between. This CDR3 is built from 15 residues.

The J gene is TRBJ2-3, the V gene TRBV5-1, with a weak D call TRBD1 (7 bases). Sample: peripheral blood, taken in a trial of Ad26.COV2.S vaccine versus placebo. The receptor's source is a person aged 18-65 years who received the Ad26.COV2.S COVID-19 vaccine or a placebo. The CDR3 here is CASSDQGGRSDTQYF. The CDR3 bases are TGCGCCAGCAGCGATCAGGGGGGAAGGTCCGATACGCAGTATTTT.